This T cell receptor beta chain was documented in a study of technical replicates of blood from a few donors (dated by TCRdb to 2016 to 2017). Including cysteine and phenylalanine, the CDR3 has 15 amino acids. The DNA shown is the 45-base CDR3, in frame from base 1. V is cut by 6 bases and J by 5 bases, and the space between the germline ends is 19 bases. According to the germline V gene (reference sequence), CDR1 reads MNHNY and CDR2 reads SVGAGI. Note on this clone: No antigen is known for it. No quality values exist for individual bases; no much larger clone is one base distant.

Libraries were made using the immunoSEQ multiplex PCR assay. The table comes from immuneACCESS by way of TCRdb, which keeps in-frame sequences with V and J called. Part of the clones is missing from these tables; in studies checked, under half for an unresolved V gene and the rest for unknown reasons. The sample profile shows about 70,000 clones; 75% to 90% of them were found once. The ten most abundant clones make up about 5% of the sample. Sequenced: PBMCs. The chain employs TRBV6-6 and TRBJ1-2, with no confident D gene call. The source of this sequence is a human donor in good health. Some clones in this sample may be carry-over from other donors' samples. The encoded CDR3 is CASSYTRGYGYGYTF. The DNA reads as follows: TGTGCCAGCAGCTACACCCGGGGTTACGGGTATGGCTACACCTTC.